The rows below give T cell receptor beta chains drawn from one sample of a study of control samples from healthy donors and cancer patients. Using immunoSEQ multiplex PCR, the repertoire was profiled, and TCRdb retains in-frame clones only, with some absent. Of fewer than 50,000 clones in the sample, 85% to 95% were seen once. Sequenced material: PBMCs. The receptors originated from a man aged 25 to 40 with colorectal cancer. Both conserved end residues are part of each CDR3. D genes are given only for firm matches. Expanded clones get a size class; other rows say once, few or many, or leave the size out.

TRBJ2-2 | - | TRBV5-6 | - | CASSLGPNTGELFF | TGTGCCAGCAGCTTGGGCCCAAACACCGGGGAGCTGTTTTTT
TRBJ2-2 | - | TRBV4-3 | TRBD1 | CASSQNRGLNTGELFF | TGCGCCAGCAGCCAGAACAGGGGGCTGAACACCGGGGAGCTGTTTTTT
TRBJ1-2 | - | TRBV10-3 | - | CAISETLFSGSNYGYTF | TGTGCCATCAGTGAGACCCTATTTTCAGGATCTAACTATGGCTACACCTTC
TRBJ2-1 | - | TRBV21-1 | - | CASSKGSGGARCDNEQFF | TGTGCCAGCAGCAAAGGTAGCGGGGGGGCCCGTTGTGACAATGAGCAGTTCTTC
TRBJ1-4 | once | TRBV4-2 | TRBD1 | CASSGTGDFSGLFF | TGTGCCAGCAGCGGGACAGGGGATTTTTCGGGACTGTTTTTT
TRBJ1-4 | - | TRBV27 | - | CASRPGRDGEKLFF | TGTGCCAGCAGACCGGGCCGCGACGGGGAAAAACTGTTTTTT
TRBJ1-1 | - | TRBV6-5 | - | CASSYSVGNTEAFF | TGTGCCAGCAGTTACTCTGTGGGGAACACTGAAGCTTTCTTT
TRBJ1-6 | - | TRBV6-5 | - | CASRIVNSPLHF | TGTGCCAGCAGGATCGTCAATTCACCCCTCCACTTT
TRBJ1-2 | - | TRBV12-3/TRBV12-4 | - | CASTTGRAAGYTF | TGTGCCAGCACCACGGGACGGGCGGCTGGCTACACCTTC
TRBJ1-1 | - | TRBV7-2 | - | CASSLQGVTEAFF | TGTGCCAGCAGCTTACAGGGAGTCACTGAAGCTTTCTTT
TRBJ1-1 | - | TRBV10-2 | - | CASSRRRGNTEAFF | TGCGCCAGCAGCCGCAGGAGAGGAAACACTGAAGCTTTCTTT
TRBJ2-3 | - | TRBV5-8 | TRBD2 | CAIKRGGLTDTQYF | TGTGCCATCAAGCGGGGGGGCCTGACAGATACGCAGTATTTT
TRBJ1-5 | - | TRBV7-8 | - | CASSSWTDLGNQPQHF | TGTGCCAGCAGCTCTTGGACAGACTTAGGCAATCAGCCCCAGCATTTT
TRBJ2-1 | - | TRBV19 | TRBD1 | CASSMGPARDSSYNEQFF | TGTGCCAGTAGTATGGGCCCCGCACGGGACAGCTCCTACAATGAGCAGTTCTTC
TRBJ2-5 | - | TRBV10-3 | TRBD2 | CAISTSGGHQETQYF | TGTGCCATCAGTACTAGCGGGGGCCACCAAGAGACCCAGTACTTC
TRBJ1-2 | - | TRBV9 | - | CASSPRSGSNYGYTF | TGTGCCAGCAGCCCCCGATCGGGGTCGAACTATGGCTACACCTTC
TRBJ1-4 | once | TRBV10-2 | - | CASSDPGVTNEKLFF | TGCGCCAGCAGTGACCCGGGAGTGACTAATGAAAAACTGTTTTTT
TRBJ2-5 | - | TRBV5-1 | - | CASSLGSGGQETQYF | TGCGCCAGCAGCTTGGGGAGTGGGGGGCAAGAGACCCAGTACTTC
TRBJ1-6 | few | TRBV19 | TRBD1 | CASSLGQGVISPLHF | TGTGCCAGTAGTCTCGGACAGGGCGTTATTTCACCCCTCCACTTT
TRBJ2-5 | - | TRBV5-1 | - | CASSWAPQETQYF | TGCGCCAGCAGCTGGGCGCCTCAAGAGACCCAGTACTTC
TRBJ1-1 | - | TRBV5-6 | - | CASSSEPTNEAFF | TGTGCCAGCAGCTCCGAACCGACGAACGAAGCTTTCTTT
TRBJ1-5 | - | TRBV6-6 | - | CASGSGNNQPQHF | TGTGCCAGCGGCTCCGGGAACAATCAGCCCCAGCATTTT
TRBJ2-3 | - | TRBV19 | - | CASTQGGYTDTQYF | TGTGCCAGTACCCAGGGGGGCTACACAGATACGCAGTATTTT
TRBJ2-1 | - | TRBV20-1 | TRBD1 | CSASPIILRRGQRNEQFF | TGCAGTGCTAGTCCTATTATCTTGAGAAGGGGACAGCGCAATGAGCAGTTCTTC
TRBJ1-5 | medium-sized | TRBV2 | TRBD1 | CASNGQGPRSNQPQHF | TGTGCCAGCAATGGACAGGGCCCCAGGAGCAATCAGCCCCAGCATTTT
TRBJ1-2 | - | TRBV5-1 | - | CASSLGQANYGYTF | TGCGCCAGCAGCTTGGGGCAGGCTAACTATGGCTACACCTTC
TRBJ1-5 | - | TRBV2 | - | CASRVGSDRNQPQHF | TGTGCCAGCAGGGTCGGATCGGACAGAAATCAGCCCCAGCATTTT
TRBJ2-4 | - | TRBV9 | TRBD1 | CASSQSGQSNIQYF | TGTGCCAGCAGCCAATCGGGACAGAGCAACATTCAGTACTTC
TRBJ1-1 | - | TRBV10-2 | - | CASRDNKNTEAFF | TGCGCCAGCAGGGACAACAAGAACACTGAAGCTTTCTTT
TRBJ2-3 | - | TRBV11-2 | - | CASSLGWNTQYF | TGTGCCAGCAGCTTAGGATGGAATACGCAGTATTTT
TRBJ2-2 | - | TRBV4-3 | - | CASSQDVGGPRELFF | TGCGCCAGCAGCCAAGATGTCGGAGGGCCAAGGGAGCTGTTTTTT
TRBJ2-3 | - | TRBV5-1 | - | CASSLKADTQYF | TGCGCCAGCAGCTTGAAAGCAGATACGCAGTATTTT
TRBJ2-1 | - | TRBV5-5 | TRBD2 | CASSTVAGGYNEQFF | TGTGCCAGCAGCACCGTAGCGGGGGGATACAATGAGCAGTTCTTC
TRBJ2-1 | - | TRBV19 | TRBD2 | CASSIASGGVREQFF | TGTGCCAGTAGTATAGCTAGCGGGGGGGTGAGGGAGCAGTTCTTC
TRBJ2-1 | - | TRBV7-9 | - | CASSLDQGQWNEQFF | TGTGCCAGCAGCTTAGATCAGGGGCAGTGGAATGAGCAGTTCTTC
TRBJ2-3 | - | TRBV5-1 | TRBD2 | CASSLDGSSGGLTDTQYF | TGCGCCAGCAGCTTGGACGGGAGTAGCGGGGGACTCACAGATACGCAGTATTTT
TRBJ2-1 | - | TRBV2 | TRBD2 | CASSLLAGGSYNEQFF | TGTGCCAGCAGTTTACTAGCGGGGGGCTCCTACAATGAGCAGTTCTTC
TRBJ1-4 | - | TRBV7-8 | TRBD1 | CASSLRTGAREKLFF | TGTGCCAGCAGCTTACGTACAGGGGCGAGGGAAAAACTGTTTTTT
TRBJ2-1 | - | TRBV19 | TRBD2 | CASSPPGLAGADSYNEQFF | TGTGCCAGTAGTCCCCCCGGGCTAGCGGGGGCCGACTCCTACAATGAGCAGTTCTTC
TRBJ2-3 | - | TRBV6-6 | TRBD2 | CASSRWTSGGTTDTQYF | TGTGCCAGCAGTCGGTGGACTAGCGGGGGGACCACAGATACGCAGTATTTT
TRBJ1-1 | - | TRBV6-5 | - | CASSYLQENTEAFF | TGTGCCAGCAGTTACCTGCAGGAGAACACTGAAGCTTTCTTT
TRBJ2-3 | - | TRBV3-1/TRBV3-2 | - | CASSQDVGFADTQYF | TGTGCCAGCAGCCAAGATGTGGGTTTCGCAGATACGCAGTATTTT
TRBJ2-2 | - | TRBV12-5 | - | CASGLEVRGELFF | TGTGCTAGTGGTTTGGAGGTCCGGGGGGAGCTGTTTTTT
TRBJ2-1 | - | TRBV27 | TRBD2 | CASSFLAGTKVNNEQFF | TGTGCCAGCAGTTTCCTCGCCGGGACTAAGGTAAACAATGAGCAGTTCTTC
TRBJ2-7 | - | TRBV5-6 | - | CASSGGSYEQYF | TGTGCCAGCAGCGGGGGATCTTACGAGCAGTACTTC
TRBJ2-5 | once | TRBV7-2 | TRBD1 | CASSLGTGHGETQYF | TGTGCCAGCAGCTTGGGGACAGGCCACGGGGAGACCCAGTACTTC
TRBJ2-5 | - | TRBV9 | - | CASSVNIDQETQYF | TGTGCCAGCAGCGTAAATATCGATCAAGAGACCCAGTACTTC